This T cell receptor beta chain was profiled in a study of human T cells and chemical hapten exposure. Study background: Upper inner arm skin measuring about 2 cm by about 2 cm received 2% DPC for sensitization.

Whole-study results and caveats: Alopecia in all donors means immunity may differ from healthy individuals.

V was pared by 0 bases and J by 4 bases, with 6 bases of the junction left unmatched. From germline, CDR1 is SGHTA and CDR2 FQGNSA. The CDR3 covers 15 residues. A word on this clonotype: What it binds is unknown.

In the original workflow: Across samples, TCR counts had a median of roughly 97,000 and ranged from roughly 23,224 to 690,600. MiXCR, applied by TCRdb to the RACE reads, yields one record per CDR3 protein. The V and J calls follow TCRdb's processing rather than the paper's. This table has 150,000 to 200,000 distinct CDR3 sequences, approximately 31% appearing once. Specified time point: pre-sensitization, week 0. As for treatment: therapeutic diphenylcyclopropenone sensitization with weekly scalp DPC. This clonotype was sampled from a woman aged 30 to 39 with alopecia areata. Some clones in this sample may be carry-over from other donors' samples. The sample in question was whole blood, obtained in connection with sensitization to the hapten diphenylcyclopropenone (DPC). The chain joins TRBV7-2 to TRBJ2-7; 7 bases line up with TRBD1. Here the CDR3 DNA reads TGTGCCAGCAGCTTAGCGGCGGACAGGTTGTACGAGCAGTACTTC. Protein: CASSLAADRLYEQYF. Together with reference TRBV7-2 and TRBJ2-7, the CDR3 gives the full variable domain: GAGVSQSPSNKVTEKGKDVELRCDPISGHTALYWYRQSLGQGLEFLIYFQGNSAPDKSGLPSDRFSAERTGGSVSTLTIQRTQQEDSAVYLCASSLAADRLYEQYFGPGTRLTVT.